The 24 T cell receptor beta chains below all came from one sample that was sequenced in a study of blood T cells in healthy people across ages. The use of a sample-barcoded 5' primer and a J-beta primer mix characterized a second PCR of roughly 6 to 11 cycles. TCRdb reprocessed the 5' RACE reads via MiXCR and lists one record per CDR3 protein. The table has about a million distinct CDR3 sequences, just over 50% seen once. The sample consisted of blood. The receptors shown here come from a woman aged 55-70 years in good health.

The rearrangement joins TRBV7-2 to TRBJ2-5; TRBD2 might be the D (5 bases). The germline gives CDR1 SGHTA, CDR2 FQGNSA. The CDR3 has 13 amino acids. Trimming removed 5 bases from V and 3 bases from J, with 10 bases in between. The CDR3 coding sequence is TGTGCCAGCAGCCGAGGGATTGAAGAGACCCAGTACTTC. It translates to CASSRGIEETQYF.

The chain has TRBV4-2 and TRBJ1-5; tentatively, D is TRBD1 (5 bases). The germline V and J ends were trimmed by 1 base and 2 bases, with 9 bases remaining between them. The CDR3 loop spans 15 amino acids. The V gene's germline CDR1 is LGHNA and CDR2 YNFKEQ. The CDR3 is CASSQARGGNQPQHF. The CDR3 DNA reads as TGTGCCAGCAGCCAAGCTCGAGGGGGCAATCAGCCCCAGCATTTT.

V is TRBV20-1 and J is TRBJ2-3, with TRBD2 identical over 7 bases. The germline gives CDR1 DFQATT, CDR2 SNEGSKA (reference sequence). This CDR3 is built from 15 residues. V lost 6 bases to trimming and J lost 4 bases; unmatched junction nucleotides: 13. CDR3 nucleotides: TGCAGTGCCCCCCCCGGACTAGGAAGGTCAGATACGCAGTATTTT. It is translated as CSAPPGLGRSDTQYF.

This chain joins TRBV27 and TRBJ2-7; D remains ambiguous. This CDR3 comprises 14 residues. CDR1 is MNHEY, CDR2 SMNVEV, per germline (reference sequence). Trimming cost V 3 bases and J 4 bases, with 13 bases left between them. CDR3: CASSLNPARYEQYF. CDR3 in DNA: TGTGCCAGCAGTTTGAACCCAGCTAGGTACGAGCAGTACTTC.

The rearrangement joins TRBV7-9 to TRBJ2-2; TRBD2 aligns across 9 bases. Germline V gene data show CDR1 as SEHNR and CDR2 as FQNEAQ (reference sequence). V was pared by 3 bases and J by 6 bases, with 5 bases of the junction left unmatched. The CDR3 consists of 15 residues. Written as DNA, the CDR3 is TGTGCCAGCAGCTTCATAGCGGGAGTCCCCGGGGAGCTGTTTTTT. Protein sequence: CASSFIAGVPGELFF.

The chain recombines TRBV27 with TRBJ2-4; D might be TRBD1 (6 bases). This CDR3 region has 16 residues. Deletions cut 2 bases from V and 4 bases from J, with 15 bases between. Germline V gives CDR1 MNHEY, CDR2 SMNVEV (reference sequence). The CDR3 reads CASSLATKGQKNIQYF. DNA for the CDR3: TGTGCCAGCAGTTTAGCGACGAAAGGACAGAAAAACATTCAGTACTTC.

This clonotype has a single count. The chain recombines TRBV27 with TRBJ1-6; no firm D call. Trimming took off 2 bases at V and 7 bases at J, with 6 bases between the two ends. Germline V CDR1 and CDR2: MNHEY, SMNVEV (reference sequence). This CDR3 spans 13 amino acids. The DNA of the CDR3 is TGTGCCAGCAGTTTAATTTACAATTCACCCCTCCACTTT. Translating gives CASSLIYNSPLHF.

This clonotype showed up just a few times. The CDR3 loop reads CASSQAGGNEQYF. The CDR3, as DNA: TGTGCCAGCAGCCAAGCCGGAGGGAACGAGCAGTACTTC. The chain uses TRBV3-1 and TRBJ2-7; perhaps TRBD2 as D (6 bases). Germline values: CDR1 LGHDT, CDR2 YNNKEL (reference sequence). CDR3 size: 13 residues. V dropped 1 base and J dropped 5 bases, with 9 bases sitting between them.

This clonotype was counted between two and nine times. This chain connects TRBV7-2 to TRBJ2-5, with unresolved D. The V gene lost 8 bases and the J gene lost 5 bases, with 15 bases spanning the gap. The CDR3 has 13 residues. Looked up from germline, CDR1 is SGHTA and CDR2 is FQGNSA. CDR3 nucleotide sequence: TGTGCCAGCCCCCTGGAGACCGGGGAGACCCAGTACTTC. Translating gives CASPLETGETQYF.

The chain links TRBV15 to TRBJ2-5, with 9 positions matching TRBD2. V shed 5 bases and J 5 bases; nucleotides not matched to a gene: 15. The length of the CDR3 is 17 residues. Per germline, CDR1 LNHNV and CDR2 YYDKDF (reference sequence). For the CDR3, the DNA is TGTGCCACCAGCGTTGGCCCGACTAGCGGAGGGGGTGAGACCCAGTACTTC. It specifies CATSVGPTSGGGETQYF. The full variable domain, rest sourced from reference TRBV15 and TRBJ2-5, is DAMVIQNPRYQVTQFGKPVTLSCSQTLNHNVMYWYQQKSSQAPKLLFHYYDKDFNNEADTPDNFQSRRPNTSFCFLDIRSPGLGDTAMYLCATSVGPTSGGGETQYFGPGTRLLVL.

This chain connects TRBV12-3 or TRBV12-4 to TRBJ1-6; D gene uncertain. The length of the CDR3 is 12 residues. V was trimmed by 2 bases and J by 9 bases, leaving 5 bases between them. CDR3 in DNA: TGTGCCAGCAGTTTATGGCCTTCACCCCTCCACTTT. It is translated as CASSLWPSPLHF.

This clonotype has only a few counts. This chain connects TRBV5-1 to TRBJ2-7; TRBD2 aligns across 9 bases. Germline-derived CDR1 and CDR2 are SGHRS and YFSETQ. V lost 1 base and J lost 2; bases outside the gene matches: 10. This CDR3 contains 17 residues. The CDR3 loop reads CASSLMGSGRSPYEQYF. The CDR3 DNA reads as TGCGCCAGCAGCTTGATGGGAAGCGGGAGGTCCCCCTACGAGCAGTACTTC.

This clonotype occurred a few times. The chain joins TRBV13 to TRBJ2-4; 8 bases align to TRBD1. The end of the DNA fits TRBJ2-7 better, so the J call may be wrong. CDR1 and CDR2 from the germline V gene are PRHDT and FYEKMQ (reference sequence). The CDR3 is 18 amino acids. Here the CDR3 reads CASRKPTFGQGDMYEQYF. The CDR3 DNA reads TGTGCCAGCAGAAAACCGACCTTTGGACAGGGAGATATGTACGAGCAGTACTTC.

J is TRBJ2-7 and V is TRBV3-1; no firm D call. The CDR3 runs to 14 residues. In germline, CDR1 is LGHDT, CDR2 YNNKEL (reference sequence). The V gene lost 7 bases and the J gene lost 2 bases, with 15 bases spanning the gap. CDR3 DNA sequence: TGTGCCAGCACCCCGAACGGCCTCCCCTACGAGCAGTACTTC. Amino acids: CASTPNGLPYEQYF.

The CDR3 DNA reads as TGTGCCTGGAGCCGACACGACTTAACCTACGAGCAGTACTTC. This gives the protein CAWSRHDLTYEQYF. This chain connects TRBV30 to TRBJ2-5; D ambiguous. The J call is in doubt because the DNA end fits TRBJ2-7 better. Germline assignment: CDR1 GTSNPN and CDR2 SVGIG (reference sequence). The CDR3 is 14 residues long.

This clonotype was counted a few times. Mismatch with germline at one junction end may stem from a read error. This sequence joins TRBV10-3 and TRBJ2-5; D assignment may be TRBD1 or TRBD2 (5 bases each). The CDR3 is 15 residues long. In germline, CDR1 is ENHRY, CDR2 SYGVKD. CDR3 nucleotides: TGTGCCATCAGTGAAGGTTCAGGGAGACAAGATACCCAGTACTTC. It encodes CAISEGSGRQDTQYF.

The chain couples TRBV12-5 to TRBJ2-7; 10 bases are a match to TRBD2. The CDR3 spans 18 residues. Germline CDR1 and CDR2: LGHNT and FRNRAP. Trimming took 0 bases from V and 9 from J; bases not matched to a gene: 17. This chain's CDR3 is CASGLVRLAGGPRVGQYF. Written as DNA, the CDR3 is TGTGCTAGTGGTTTGGTACGGTTAGCGGGAGGCCCCAGGGTTGGGCAGTACTTC.

V and J are TRBV15 and TRBJ1-1, with no clear D. CDR3 size: 15 residues. V lost 6 bases and J lost 1, with 15 bases in between. Germline lookup yields CDR1 LNHNV and CDR2 YYDKDF (reference sequence). CDR3 protein: CATRTRGTGNTEAFF. The CDR3 DNA follows: TGTGCCACCAGAACTCGGGGTACGGGGAACACTGAAGCTTTCTTT.

On this clonotype itself: This sequence may be a read error, since a much larger clone differs from it by one base. The chain employs TRBV5-1 and TRBJ2-7; D not resolved. With 0 bases removed from V and 3 bases from J, the gap between germline ends came to 13 bases. Germline V gene data show CDR1 as SGHRS and CDR2 as YFSETQ. The CDR3 spans 15 residues. This CDR3 is CASSLGPVFIYEQYF. Written as DNA, the CDR3 is TGCGCCAGCAGCTTGGGCCCGGTGTTTATCTACGAGCAGTACTTC.

V is TRBV27 and J is TRBJ1-1, with 7 bases that match TRBD1. The CDR3 runs to 16 residues. The V segment lost 5 bases and the J segment 0 bases; nucleotides outside the gene matches: 9. Germline loops: CDR1 MNHEY, CDR2 SMNVEV (reference sequence). In DNA, the CDR3 is TGTGCCAGCAGTCGAAGGGGGACAGTTATGAACACTGAAGCTTTCTTT. It is translated as CASSRRGTVMNTEAFF.

This clonotype came up a few times. This chain joins TRBV7-3 and TRBJ2-6; no clear D gene. Germline V gives CDR1 SGHTA, CDR2 FQGTGA. This CDR3 contains 18 residues. V was pared by 1 base and J by 5 bases, with 18 bases between. For the CDR3, the DNA is TGTGCCAGCAGCTTAAACGCCTTACAATCGGGCTGGGCCAACGTCCTGACTTTC. It encodes CASSLNALQSGWANVLTF.

The rearrangement uses TRBV9 and TRBJ2-1; TRBD1 matches 9 bases. The length of the CDR3 is 15 residues. The germline gives CDR1 SGDLS, CDR2 YYNGEE. With 4 bases clipped from V and 8 bases from J, the junction kept 10 bases outside the gene matches. The chain's CDR3 is CASSPGDRAVYEQFF. CDR3 nucleotides: TGTGCCAGCAGCCCGGGGGACAGGGCTGTGTATGAGCAGTTCTTC.

The CDR3 DNA sequence: TGCAGTGCTAGAGCACCGTCCTACAATGAGCAGTTCTTC. The encoded protein is CSARAPSYNEQFF. The chain links TRBV20-1 to TRBJ2-1, with no clear D. Germline V gene data show CDR1 as DFQATT and CDR2 as SNEGSKA (reference sequence). This CDR3 has 13 amino acids. V was cut by 1 base and J by 1 base, with 5 bases left in between.

This clonotype was seen only a few times. V is TRBV10-2 and J is TRBJ2-3; unclear D gene. Germline V gene data show CDR1 as WSHSY and CDR2 as SAAADI. The CDR3 loop spans 15 amino acids. The germline V and J ends were trimmed by 0 bases and 8 bases, with 15 bases remaining between them. CDR3 sequence: CASSESKFQQPTQYF. The CDR3 nucleotides are TGCGCCAGCAGTGAGTCGAAGTTTCAGCAGCCTACGCAGTATTTT.